The entry below gives a single T cell receptor (beta chain) sequence along with its context. What it binds is not known. This entry is derived from a study of OX40 agonist ivuxolimab in advanced cancers. On the study more broadly: Ivuxolimab, which patients received intravenously every 2 weeks, was dosed at 0.01 to 10 mg/kg. Findings of the study overall: CD4+ T cells averaged fewer expanded clones than CD8+ T cells.

V was pared by 1 base and J by 2 bases, with 0 bases between. CDR1 is SGHTS, CDR2 YDEGEE, per germline. CDR3 size: 11 residues. Sequenced by immunoSEQ multiplex PCR; TCRdb stores in-frame clones only, minus some. The repertoire holds about 59,000 clones, with 87% as singletons. The clonotype originates from an adult with an advanced solid tumor such as melanoma, head and neck, liver or kidney cancer. The starting material was CD4+ or CD8+ T cells sorted from blood, obtained in a trial of the OX40 agonist ivuxolimab. The rearrangement joins TRBV5-8 to TRBJ1-2; D gene ambiguous. CDR3 residues: CASSLNYGYTF. DNA of the CDR3: TGTGCCAGCAGCTTGAACTATGGCTACACCTTC.